This TCR beta chain was profiled in a study of cytomegalovirus exposure and HLA in healthy donors. Study outcomes and limitations: 87-base-pair reads could not separate some V segments, including TRBV6-2 and TRBV6-3. Sequencing artifact likely explains a cluster of highly shared sequence variants. Specificity for CMV antigens was confirmed in vitro for a few of the CMV-associated chains.

The CDR3 is 17 residues long. V lost 2 bases and J lost 3; bases outside the gene matches: 10. Germline loops: CDR1 MNHNS, CDR2 SASEGT. The PCR employed 60 Vbeta primers together with 13 Jbeta primers. The assay was immunoSEQ multiplex PCR, and TCRdb's table has in-frame clones only and misses some. The sample holds under 250,000 clones, around 78% seen once. Nominally healthy donors provided the samples, though records likely missed some immune exposures. With regard to this clone: The antigen is unknown.

The chain carries TRBV6-1 and TRBJ1-5; TRBD1 matches 7 bases. The clonotype originates from a man between 25 and 39 years old in good health and CMV-seronegative. The material sequenced was PBMCs. The CDR3 sequence: CASSEPLRQGSNQPQHF. The CDR3 coding sequence is TGTGCCAGCAGTGAACCACTTAGACAGGGCTCCAATCAGCCCCAGCATTTT.